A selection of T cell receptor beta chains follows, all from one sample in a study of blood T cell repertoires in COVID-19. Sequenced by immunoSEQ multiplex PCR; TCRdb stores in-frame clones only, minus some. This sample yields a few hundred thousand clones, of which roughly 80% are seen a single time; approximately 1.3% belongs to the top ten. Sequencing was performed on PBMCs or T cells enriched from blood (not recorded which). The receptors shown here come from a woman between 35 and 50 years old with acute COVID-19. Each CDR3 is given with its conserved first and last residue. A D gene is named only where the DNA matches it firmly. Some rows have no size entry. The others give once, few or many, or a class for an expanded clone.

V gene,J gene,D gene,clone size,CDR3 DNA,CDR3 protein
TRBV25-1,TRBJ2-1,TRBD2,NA,TGTGCCAGCAGTGATATTCAGACTAGCGGGGGCAAGGAGCAGTTCTTC,CASSDIQTSGGKEQFF
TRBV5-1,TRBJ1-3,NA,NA,TGCGCCAGCAGCTTGGGACAGGCGAGCTCTGGAAACACCATATATTTT,CASSLGQASSGNTIYF
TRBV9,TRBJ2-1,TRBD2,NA,TGTGCCAGCAGCGTTCGGGCGGGGGGGTACGGTGAGCAGTTCTTC,CASSVRAGGYGEQFF
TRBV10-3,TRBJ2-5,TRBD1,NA,TGTGCCACCAAAGTGATGGGACAGTCTCAAGAGACCCAGTACTTC,CATKVMGQSQETQYF
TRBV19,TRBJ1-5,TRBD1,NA,TGTGCCAGTAGTATTGGGGACAGGCCCATCAATCAGCCCCAGCATTTT,CASSIGDRPINQPQHF
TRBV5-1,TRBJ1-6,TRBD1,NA,TGCGCCAGCAGCTTGGGTCAGGGGGTAAATTCACCCCTCCACTTT,CASSLGQGVNSPLHF
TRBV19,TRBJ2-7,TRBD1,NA,TGTGCCAGTAGTCCCGGGACAGGGTCCTACGAGCAGTACTTC,CASSPGTGSYEQYF
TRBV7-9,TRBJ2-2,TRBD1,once,TGTGCCAGCAGCCCCGGGACAGGGTATTCCGGGGAGCTGTTTTTT,CASSPGTGYSGELFF
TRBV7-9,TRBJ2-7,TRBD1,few,TGTGCCAGCAGCTCCCAAGGGACAGTATGGGGCGAGCAGTACTTC,CASSSQGTVWGEQYF
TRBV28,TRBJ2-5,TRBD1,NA,TGTGCCAGCAGTTTGGGACAGGGAGGGAGAGAGACCCAGTACTTC,CASSLGQGGRETQYF
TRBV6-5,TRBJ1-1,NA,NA,TGTGCCAGCAGTTACGGACCCCGGGGGGAAGCTTTCTTT,CASSYGPRGEAFF
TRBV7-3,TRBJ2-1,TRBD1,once,TGTGCCAGCAGCTTAACCCGACAGGGACGCAATGAGCAGTTCTTC,CASSLTRQGRNEQFF
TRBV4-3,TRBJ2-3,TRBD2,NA,TGCGCCAGCAGCCAGGAAGCGGGGGTCACAGATACGCAGTATTTT,CASSQEAGVTDTQYF
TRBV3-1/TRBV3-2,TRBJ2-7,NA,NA,TGTGCCAGCAGCCAAACGGGGGAGCAGTACTTC,CASSQTGEQYF
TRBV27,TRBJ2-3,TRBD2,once,TGTGCCAGCAGTTGGACTAGCCCAGATACGCAGTATTTT,CASSWTSPDTQYF
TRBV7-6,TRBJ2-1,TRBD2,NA,TGTGCCAGCAGCATGACTAGCCGGGGTGAGCAGTTCTTC,CASSMTSRGEQFF
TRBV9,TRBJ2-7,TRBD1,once,TGTGCCAGCAGCGGGACAGGGGAAGAGCAGTACTTC,CASSGTGEEQYF
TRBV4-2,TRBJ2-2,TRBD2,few,TGTGCCAGCAGCCAAGCTTATAGCGGGGGTTCCAACACCGGGGAGCTGTTTTTT,CASSQAYSGGSNTGELFF
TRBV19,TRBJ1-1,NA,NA,TGTGCCAGTAGTGGTCACGGTTTGGTGAACACTGAAGCTTTCTTT,CASSGHGLVNTEAFF